These 29 T cell receptor beta chains came from one sample sequenced in a study of beta chain features in type 1 diabetes. Reverse transcription of all isolated RNA meant that expressed TCRB transcripts were sequenced. Assay: immunoSEQ multiplex PCR; the TCRdb copy retains only in-frame clones and omits some. This repertoire shows under 200,000 clones, 6.5% to 10% found once; its top ten account for around 0.56%. The antigens these receptors bind are not known. General study points: Shorter TCRB CDR3s, moderately but significantly so, marked every one of the four CD4+ subsets in Type 1 diabetes patients.

The sequencing sample was made of central memory CD4+ T cells from blood. Every receptor here comes from a woman younger than 35 with type 1 diabetes.

The table lists this clone with a few counts. The chain has TRBV27 and TRBJ2-7; 15 bases line up with TRBD2. Trimming removed 2 bases from V and 7 bases from J; junction bases left unmatched: 0. The CDR3 contains 14 residues. Germline V gene sequence: CDR1 MNHEY, CDR2 SMNVEV (reference sequence). CDR3 residues: CASSLGTSGGEQYF. The CDR3 region has the DNA TGTGCCAGCAGTTTAGGGACTAGCGGGGGGGAGCAGTACTTC.

A remark on this clone: Distinct nucleotide sequences in the sample also encode this CDR3. The J gene is TRBJ2-1, the V gene TRBV6-1; TRBD2 matches 8 bases. Germline lookup yields CDR1 MNHNS and CDR2 SASEGT. V gave up 1 base and J gave up 4 bases; unmatched junction bases: 0. CDR3 length: 14 residues. The CDR3 region is CASSEVAGYNEQFF. Written as DNA, the CDR3 is TGTGCCAGCAGTGAAGTAGCGGGGTACAATGAGCAGTTCTTC.

The chain employs TRBV5-1 and TRBJ1-1, with D maybe TRBD1 (6 bases). CDR3 length: 14 amino acids. Between the trimmed V and J ends, which lost 6 bases and 4 bases, there was a span of 16 bases. In germline, CDR1 is SGHRS, CDR2 YFSETQ. CDR3 DNA: TGCGCCAGCAACCAAGGACAGCCGGGCACTGAAGCTTTCTTT. This encodes CASNQGQPGTEAFF.

The gene calls are TRBV6-5 and TRBJ2-7; D might be TRBD1 (6 bases). The CDR3 length is 13 residues. Germline V CDR1 and CDR2: MNHEY, SVGAGI. V gave up 8 bases and J gave up 1 base, with 12 bases separating them. CDR3 coding DNA: TGTGCCAGCGCGCAGGGGTGGTCCTACGAGCAGTACTTC. Translated: CASAQGWSYEQYF.

This clone appeared a few times. The chain carries TRBV18 and TRBJ1-6; D is possibly TRBD1 (6 bases). Trimming removed 3 bases from V and 5 bases from J, with 11 bases in between. Looked up from germline, CDR1 is KGHSH and CDR2 is LQKENI. The CDR3 spans 15 residues. DNA for the CDR3: TGTGCCAGCTCACCGGGGACACCGAATAATTCACCCCTCCACTTT. Protein product: CASSPGTPNNSPLHF.

This clone was observed a few times. This rearrangement joins TRBV9 to TRBJ1-1; D remains ambiguous. V was pared by 1 base and J by 6 bases, with 13 bases between. Germline V lookup: CDR1 SGDLS, CDR2 YYNGEE. The CDR3 runs 14 residues. CDR3 sequence (DNA): TGTGCCAGCAGCGTAAGCGGGTCTCGACCTGAAGCTTTCTTT. This encodes CASSVSGSRPEAFF.

The gene calls are TRBV7-2 and TRBJ2-2, with D maybe TRBD1 (6 bases). The V and J ends lost 5 bases and 7 bases respectively, with 14 bases between them. The CDR3 has 14 residues. Germline V gene sequence: CDR1 SGHTA, CDR2 FQGNSA. DNA of the CDR3: TGTGCCAGCAGCGGACGCAGGGGCCTCGGGGAGCTGTTTTTT. This encodes CASSGRRGLGELFF.

The rearrangement joins TRBV29-1 to TRBJ1-1, with D uncertain. This CDR3 is 12 amino acids long. Germline-derived CDR1 and CDR2 are SQVTM and ANQGSEA. With 3 bases removed from V and 7 bases from J, the gap between germline ends came to 12 bases. CDR3 coding DNA: TGCAGCGTTGACGGGAATGGGAATGAAGCTTTCTTT. This sequence encodes CSVDGNGNEAFF.

This clone was counted only a few times. The chain uses TRBV15 and TRBJ1-1; D may be TRBD1 (5 bases). The CDR3 loop spans 16 amino acids. Deletions cut 4 bases from V and 4 bases from J, with 19 bases between. The germline gives CDR1 LNHNV, CDR2 YYDKDF (reference sequence). CDR3 coding DNA: TGTGCCACCAGCAAACCGACCCAGGGTTCCGCCACTGAAGCTTTCTTT. Translation gives CATSKPTQGSATEAFF.

This chain connects TRBV7-9 to TRBJ2-2; no firm D call. CDR3 length: 13 amino acids. V lost 7 bases and J 2 bases, leaving 8 bases between the germline ends. Germline V CDR1 and CDR2: SEHNR, FQNEAQ (reference sequence). This chain's CDR3 is CASKMRNTGELFF. The CDR3 DNA reads as TGTGCCAGCAAGATGAGAAACACCGGGGAGCTGTTTTTT.

In this sample, this clone turned up a few times. The rearrangement links TRBV6-5 to TRBJ2-7; D perhaps matches TRBD1 (6 bases). Deletions cut 4 bases from V and 2 bases from J, with 9 bases between. The CDR3 has 13 amino acids. Looked up from germline, CDR1 is MNHEY and CDR2 is SVGAGI. CDR3 bases: TGTGCCAGCAGTTCCCGGGACACCTACGAGCAGTACTTC. This gives the protein CASSSRDTYEQYF.

The chain joins TRBV4-1 to TRBJ2-3, with TRBD2 matching 11 bases. CDR1 is MGHRA and CDR2 is YSYEKL in the germline V gene. Trimming took 6 bases from V and 4 from J; bases not matched to a gene: 3. This CDR3 region has 14 residues. The CDR3 nucleotides read TGCGCCAGCAGTAGCGGGGGGGCCCCAGATACGCAGTATTTT. It yields the protein CASSSGGAPDTQYF.

The chain links TRBV7-2 to TRBJ1-2, with D possibly TRBD1 on 6 matching bases. Trimming stripped 6 bases from V and 8 bases from J, with 16 bases between. Germline CDR1 is SGHTA and CDR2 is FQGNSA. The CDR3 contains 13 residues. The CDR3 sequence is CASSPGQRVGYTF. The DNA of the CDR3 is TGTGCCAGCAGTCCCGGACAGAGGGTGGGCTACACCTTC.

J is TRBJ2-2 and V is TRBV11-3; D not certain. The CDR3 consists of 13 residues. Germline V CDR1 and CDR2: SGHNT, YENEEA. Trimming took 1 base from V and 4 from J, leaving 4 bases between them. The CDR3, as DNA: TGTGCCAGCAGCTTAGTAGCCACCGGGGAGCTGTTTTTT. Protein sequence: CASSLVATGELFF.

The J gene is TRBJ2-7, the V gene TRBV4-3, with 15 bases lining up with TRBD2. The CDR3 runs to 16 residues. V lost 0 bases, J lost 12 bases, and 9 bases stayed unmatched. The germline gives CDR1 LGHNA, CDR2 YSLEER. CDR3 sequence (DNA): TGCGCCAGCAGCCAAGATGTGTGGACTAGCGGGAGGGCCGTGTACTTC. Translated, it gives CASSQDVWTSGRAVYF.

The rearrangement uses TRBV7-2 and TRBJ2-5, with D perhaps TRBD2 (5 bases). CDR1 SGHTA and CDR2 FQGNSA come from the germline V gene. V was trimmed by 1 base and J by 1 base, leaving 7 bases between them. The CDR3 has 14 amino acids. The CDR3 nucleotides read TGTGCCAGCAGCTTAGGGAGGTCCCAAGAGACCCAGTACTTC. It encodes CASSLGRSQETQYF.

The rearrangement joins TRBV5-6 to TRBJ1-6; D not certain. Trimming took 4 bases from V and 8 from J, leaving 13 bases between them. The germline gives CDR1 SGHDT, CDR2 YYEEEE. This CDR3 has 14 residues. In DNA form, the CDR3 reads TGTGCCAGCAGCACGGCGGGAAACTATTCACCCCTCCACTTT. This sequence encodes CASSTAGNYSPLHF. Using reference TRBV5-6 and TRBJ1-6 for the parts outside the CDR3, the full variable domain is DAGVTQSPTHLIKTRGQQVTLRCSPKSGHDTVSWYQQALGQGPQFIFQYYEEEERQRGNFPDRFSGHQFPNYSSELNVNALLLGDSALYLCASSTAGNYSPLHFGNGTRLTVT.

This clone was counted only a few times. The junction differs from germline at one of its ends, possibly a read error. The chain links TRBV25-1 to TRBJ2-5; D remains unclear. The CDR3 runs to 11 residues. Germline V gene lookup returns CDR1 MGHDK and CDR2 SYGVNS. The CDR3, as DNA: TGTGCCAGCAGTGACTACAGACACTGGGACTTC. Translated: CASSDYRHWDF.

This clone appeared a few times. The sample contains more than one DNA sequence encoding this CDR3. The V and J genes are TRBV4-2 and TRBJ2-7, with 11 bases matching TRBD1. Unmatched junction bases numbered 0, after V lost 3 bases and J lost 2 bases. Germline loops: CDR1 LGHNA, CDR2 YNFKEQ. This CDR3 is built from 14 residues. DNA for the CDR3: TGTGCCAGCAGCCAGGGACAGGGGGCCTACGAGCAGTACTTC. Protein sequence: CASSQGQGAYEQYF.

The gene calls are TRBV20-1 and TRBJ2-7; maybe TRBD2 (5 bases). Germline-derived CDR1 and CDR2 are DFQATT and SNEGSKA (reference sequence). The CDR3 runs 11 residues. V was clipped by 6 bases and J by 2 bases, with 8 bases between them. The CDR3, as DNA: TGCAGTGCGGGAGAGGCCTACGAGCAGTACTTC. Amino acid sequence: CSAGEAYEQYF.

This chain uses TRBV18 with TRBJ2-1, with a weak D call TRBD2 (6 bases). Germline values: CDR1 KGHSH, CDR2 LQKENI. There are 15 residues in the CDR3. Trimming took 3 bases from V and 0 from J, leaving 9 bases between them. The CDR3 protein is CASSPGGNSYNEQFF. CDR3 bases: TGTGCCAGCTCACCGGGCGGGAACTCCTACAATGAGCAGTTCTTC.

For this clone: Distinct nucleotide sequences in the sample also encode this CDR3. The chain joins TRBV29-1 to TRBJ1-5; D possibly corresponds to TRBD1 (5 bases). CDR1 is SQVTM and CDR2 is ANQGSEA in the germline V gene. The CDR3 loop spans 13 amino acids. V was cut by 4 bases and J by 1 base, with 8 bases left in between. CDR3 loop: CSVGGGSNQPQHF. The CDR3 nucleotides are TGCAGCGTTGGTGGGGGGAGCAATCAGCCCCAGCATTTT.

The table lists this clone with a few counts. This chain connects TRBV19 to TRBJ1-1; perhaps TRBD1 as D (6 bases). The germline V and J ends were trimmed by 7 bases and 2 bases, with 14 bases remaining between them. Looked up from germline, CDR1 is LNHDA and CDR2 is SQIVND (reference sequence). The CDR3 is made up of 14 amino acids. The CDR3 loop reads CASTTARGNTEAFF. CDR3 in DNA: TGTGCCAGTACTACTGCCAGGGGAAACACTGAAGCTTTCTTT.

The chain couples TRBV15 to TRBJ1-1; D gene uncertain. Germline V gives CDR1 LNHNV, CDR2 YYDKDF (reference sequence). This CDR3 spans 15 amino acids. The ends were cut back, 0 bases at V and 4 bases at J, with 12 bases in the middle. CDR3: CATSREIARGTEAFF. DNA of the CDR3: TGTGCCACCAGCAGAGAAATAGCTCGGGGCACTGAAGCTTTCTTT.

This chain connects TRBV7-8 to TRBJ2-7; no definite D call. Per the germline V gene, CDR1 is SGHVS and CDR2 is FQNEAQ. The germline V and J ends were trimmed by 5 bases and 3 bases, with 8 bases remaining between them. The CDR3 covers 12 residues. The CDR3 sequence is CASSPSNYEQYF. The CDR3 region has the DNA TGTGCCAGCAGCCCCAGTAACTACGAGCAGTACTTC. Based on the CDR3 plus reference TRBV7-8 and TRBJ2-7, the full variable domain is GAGVSQSPRYKVAKRGQDVALRCDPISGHVSLFWYQQALGQGPEFLTYFQNEAQLDKSGLPSDRFFAERPEGSVSTLKIQRTQQEDSAVYLCASSPSNYEQYFGPGTRLTVT.

This clone is labeled as medium-sized (0.01 to 0.1%). The V call is TRBV29-1, the J call TRBJ1-1, with D unresolved. Per the germline V gene, CDR1 is SQVTM and CDR2 is ANQGSEA. The CDR3 totals 12 residues. Deletions cut 3 bases from V and 1 base from J, with 6 bases between. CDR3 in DNA: TGCAGCGTTGACGCTAGGAACACTGAAGCTTTCTTT. It translates to CSVDARNTEAFF.

This clone was seen a handful of times. V is TRBV5-6 and J is TRBJ1-4; the D gene is possibly TRBD1 (6 bases). V lost 3 bases, J lost 3 bases, and 15 bases lay in between. There are 16 residues in the CDR3. The germline gives CDR1 SGHDT, CDR2 YYEEEE. The CDR3: CASSSKTGFANEKLFF. In DNA form, the CDR3 reads TGTGCCAGCAGCTCCAAGACAGGTTTCGCTAATGAAAAACTGTTTTTT.

This clone was observed a few times. Other DNA sequences in the sample encode the same CDR3. V is TRBV5-1 and J is TRBJ2-7; no reliable D call. The CDR3 extends over 11 amino acids. Trimming took off 5 bases at V and 3 bases at J, with 6 bases between the two ends. Germline V gene data show CDR1 as SGHRS and CDR2 as YFSETQ. The CDR3 region is CASREDYEQYF. CDR3 DNA sequence: TGCGCCAGCAGAGAGGACTACGAGCAGTACTTC.

The V and J genes are TRBV30 and TRBJ1-2, with D maybe TRBD1 (6 bases). Germline CDR1 and CDR2: GTSNPN and SVGIG (reference sequence). The CDR3 length is 13 residues. V shed 4 bases and J shed 0 bases, with 9 bases lying between them. CDR3 in DNA: TGTGCCTGGACAGGGGATACTAACTATGGCTACACCTTC. It translates to CAWTGDTNYGYTF.